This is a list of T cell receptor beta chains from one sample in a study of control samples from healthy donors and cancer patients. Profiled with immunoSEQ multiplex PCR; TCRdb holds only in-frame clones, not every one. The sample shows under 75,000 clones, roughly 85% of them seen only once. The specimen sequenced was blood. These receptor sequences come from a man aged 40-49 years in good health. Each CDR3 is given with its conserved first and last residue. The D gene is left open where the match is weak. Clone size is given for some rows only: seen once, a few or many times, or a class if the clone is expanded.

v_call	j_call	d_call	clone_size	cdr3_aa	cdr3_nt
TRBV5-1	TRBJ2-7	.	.	CASSLELFESGDYEQYF	TGCGCCAGCAGCTTGGAATTATTTGAGTCAGGGGACTACGAGCAGTACTTC
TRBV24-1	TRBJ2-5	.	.	CATSELAEETQYF	TGTGCCACCAGTGAGTTAGCGGAGGAGACCCAGTACTTC
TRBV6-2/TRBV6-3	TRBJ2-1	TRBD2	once	CASSYLPSGGSSEQFF	TGTGCCAGCAGTTACCTCCCTAGCGGGGGGTCAAGTGAGCAGTTCTTC
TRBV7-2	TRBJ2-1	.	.	CASSLPGYEQFF	TGTGCCAGCAGCCTCCCGGGGTATGAGCAGTTCTTC
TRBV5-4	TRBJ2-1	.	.	CASSFVPGWWPLSSYNEQFF	TGTGCCAGCAGCTTTGTGCCTGGGTGGTGGCCCCTGAGCTCCTACAATGAGCAGTTCTTC
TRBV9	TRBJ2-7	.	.	CASSVQQGWAYEQYF	TGTGCCAGCAGCGTACAACAGGGTTGGGCCTACGAGCAGTACTTC
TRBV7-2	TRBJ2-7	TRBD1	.	CASSYGTGSSYEQYF	TGTGCCAGCAGCTACGGGACAGGTTCTTCCTACGAGCAGTACTTC
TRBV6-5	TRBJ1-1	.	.	CASSSRRDTEAFF	TGTGCCAGCAGTTCCCGTAGGGACACTGAAGCTTTCTTT
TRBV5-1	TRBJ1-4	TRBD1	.	CASSLAGTGFVANEKLFF	TGCGCCAGCAGCTTGGCCGGGACAGGGTTCGTGGCTAATGAAAAACTGTTTTTT
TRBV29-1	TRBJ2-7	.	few	CSVESVSEQYF	TGCAGCGTTGAATCGGTTTCCGAGCAGTACTTC
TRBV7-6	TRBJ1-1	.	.	CASSLDAEAFF	TGTGCCAGCAGCTTAGATGCTGAAGCTTTCTTT
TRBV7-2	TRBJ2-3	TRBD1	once	CASSLAGTDSSDTQYF	TGTGCCAGCAGCTTAGCGGGGACAGATTCGTCAGATACGCAGTATTTT
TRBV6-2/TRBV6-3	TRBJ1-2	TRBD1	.	CASSPDRVGYTF	TGTGCCAGCAGTCCCGACAGGGTCGGCTACACCTTC
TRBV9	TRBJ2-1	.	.	CASSVEGRTNNEQFF	TGTGCCAGCAGCGTAGAAGGACGGACCAACAATGAGCAGTTCTTC
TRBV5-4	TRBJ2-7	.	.	CASSLTLAGYGDRPMEQYF	TGTGCCAGCAGCCTGACGTTGGCAGGGTATGGGGACCGGCCTATGGAGCAGTACTTC
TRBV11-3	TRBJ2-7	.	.	CASSLDQDGYEQYF	TGTGCCAGCAGCTTAGATCAGGACGGGTACGAGCAGTACTTC
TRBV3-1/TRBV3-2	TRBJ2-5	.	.	CASSPLRRDQETQYF	TGTGCCAGCAGCCCACTCCGCAGGGACCAAGAGACCCAGTACTTC
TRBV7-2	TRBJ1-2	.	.	CASSLGHPGLDMGGYTF	TGTGCCAGCAGCCTAGGACACCCGGGGTTGGATATGGGTGGCTACACCTTC
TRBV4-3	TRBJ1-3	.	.	CASSQYAYSGNTIYF	TGCGCCAGCAGCCAATACGCCTACTCTGGAAACACCATATATTTT
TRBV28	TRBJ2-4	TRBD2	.	CASSGGDILAKNIQYF	TGTGCCAGCAGTGGGGGGGATATACTAGCCAAAAACATTCAGTACTTC
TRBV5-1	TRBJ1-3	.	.	CASSYDSSSGNTIYF	TGCGCCAGCAGTTATGACAGTAGCTCTGGAAACACCATATATTTT
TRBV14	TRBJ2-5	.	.	CATPSGAETQYF	TGTGCCACCCCCTCGGGGGCCGAGACCCAGTACTTC
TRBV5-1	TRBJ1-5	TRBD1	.	CASSFSPTGDNQPQHF	TGCGCCAGCAGCTTCAGTCCGACAGGGGACAATCAGCCCCAGCATTTT
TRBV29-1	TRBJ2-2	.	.	CSGMMTGNTGELFF	TGCAGCGGGATGATGACAGGGAACACCGGGGAGCTGTTTTTT
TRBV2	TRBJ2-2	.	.	CASSEGQFFTGELFF	TGTGCCAGCAGTGAAGGACAGTTTTTTACCGGGGAGCTGTTTTTT
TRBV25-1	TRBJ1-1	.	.	CATSRNTEAFF	TGTGCCACCAGCAGGAACACTGAAGCTTTCTTT
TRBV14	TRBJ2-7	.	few	CASSQEGYSYEQYF	TGTGCCAGCAGCCAAGAAGGATACTCCTACGAGCAGTACTTC
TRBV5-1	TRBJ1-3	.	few	CASSPRGDMRNTIYF	TGCGCCAGCAGTCCACGGGGGGACATGAGAAACACCATATATTTT
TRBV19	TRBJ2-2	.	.	CAIHRGGGSGELFF	TGTGCCATACACAGGGGCGGGGGTTCCGGGGAGCTGTTTTTT
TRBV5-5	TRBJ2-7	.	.	CASSFSGGAYEQYF	TGTGCCAGCAGCTTTAGTGGTGGCGCGTACGAGCAGTACTTC
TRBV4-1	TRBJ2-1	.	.	CASSQGWGIGEKFF	TGCGCCAGCAGCCAAGGTTGGGGGATAGGCGAGAAGTTCTTC
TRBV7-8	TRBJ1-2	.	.	CASSPNGARGYTF	TGTGCCAGCAGCCCGAATGGGGCGCGTGGCTACACCTTC
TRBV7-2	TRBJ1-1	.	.	CASSLGRNTEAFF	TGTGCCAGCAGCTTGGGACGGAACACTGAAGCTTTCTTT
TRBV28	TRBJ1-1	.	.	CASSLITPFTEAFF	TGTGCCAGCAGTTTGATAACTCCATTCACTGAAGCTTTCTTT